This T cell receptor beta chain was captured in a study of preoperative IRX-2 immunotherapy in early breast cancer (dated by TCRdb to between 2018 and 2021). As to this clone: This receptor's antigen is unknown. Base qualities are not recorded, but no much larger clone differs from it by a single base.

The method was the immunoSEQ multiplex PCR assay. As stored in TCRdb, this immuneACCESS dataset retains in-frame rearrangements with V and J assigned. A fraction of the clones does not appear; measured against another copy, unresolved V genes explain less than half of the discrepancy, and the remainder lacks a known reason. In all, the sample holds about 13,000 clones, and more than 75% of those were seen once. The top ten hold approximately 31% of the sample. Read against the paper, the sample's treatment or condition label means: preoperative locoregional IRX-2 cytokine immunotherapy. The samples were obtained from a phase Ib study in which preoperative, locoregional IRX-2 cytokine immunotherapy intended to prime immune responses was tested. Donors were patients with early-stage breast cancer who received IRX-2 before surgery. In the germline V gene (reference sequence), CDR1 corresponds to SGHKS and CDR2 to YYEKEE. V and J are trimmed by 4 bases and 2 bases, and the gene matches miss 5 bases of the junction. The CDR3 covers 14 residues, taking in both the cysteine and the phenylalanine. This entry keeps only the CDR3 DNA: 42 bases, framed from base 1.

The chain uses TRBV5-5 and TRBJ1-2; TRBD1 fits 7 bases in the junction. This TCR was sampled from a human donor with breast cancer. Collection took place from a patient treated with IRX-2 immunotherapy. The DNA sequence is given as TGTGCCAGCAGCGAGGAGACAGGGAACTATGGCTACACCTTC. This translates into CASSEETGNYGYTF.